This is a list of T cell receptor beta chains from one sample in a study of blood T cell repertoires in COVID-19. The assay was immunoSEQ multiplex PCR, and TCRdb's table has in-frame clones only and misses some. The table has around 200,000 clones, less than 90% seen once. Sequencing was done on a sample of peripheral blood. The origin of the receptors is a man between 65 and 80 years old with active or convalescent COVID-19. Each CDR3 is given with its conserved first and last residue. Fields, in order: J gene, V gene, clone size, D gene, CDR3 DNA, CDR3 protein. The D gene is left open where the match is weak. The size of a clone is reported for some rows only, either as once, few or many, or as a class for expanded clones.

j_call: TRBJ2-2
v_call: TRBV29-1
clone_size: NA
d_call: TRBD2
cdr3_nt: TGCAGCGTTGAAGAAAGAGCGGGAGGAACCGGGGAGCTGTTTTTT
cdr3_aa: CSVEERAGGTGELFF

j_call: TRBJ2-1
v_call: TRBV19
clone_size: NA
d_call: TRBD2
cdr3_nt: TGTGCCAGTAGTATAGAGAGGCGGGGGAATCAGTTCTTC
cdr3_aa: CASSIERRGNQFF

j_call: TRBJ2-7
v_call: TRBV7-2
clone_size: NA
d_call: TRBD2
cdr3_nt: TGTGCCAGCAGCTTCCCACCGGGTGGGGGGGGTTTGGACGAGCAGTACTTC
cdr3_aa: CASSFPPGGGGLDEQYF

j_call: TRBJ1-4
v_call: TRBV5-1
clone_size: few
d_call: NA
cdr3_nt: TGCGCCAGCAGCTTGGCCGGGCAGGGGTCGGGATGGCAAAATGAAAAACTGTTTTTT
cdr3_aa: CASSLAGQGSGWQNEKLFF

j_call: TRBJ1-2
v_call: TRBV11-2
clone_size: NA
d_call: NA
cdr3_nt: TGTGCCAGCAGCTCGAGATACGGCTACACCTTC
cdr3_aa: CASSSRYGYTF

j_call: TRBJ1-2
v_call: TRBV5-6
clone_size: NA
d_call: NA
cdr3_nt: TGTGCCAGCAGCTTGACAGGGATCCACCTCTATGGCTACACCTTC
cdr3_aa: CASSLTGIHLYGYTF

j_call: TRBJ2-3
v_call: TRBV18
clone_size: NA
d_call: TRBD1
cdr3_nt: TGTGCCAGCTCACCACCCCTCCCAGGGGGAACAGATACGCAGTATTTT
cdr3_aa: CASSPPLPGGTDTQYF

j_call: TRBJ1-2
v_call: TRBV5-6
clone_size: NA
d_call: TRBD1
cdr3_nt: TGTGCCAGCAGTCAGGGACAGGCCGGTGTCTATGGCTACACCTTC
cdr3_aa: CASSQGQAGVYGYTF

j_call: TRBJ2-3
v_call: TRBV7-2
clone_size: NA
d_call: NA
cdr3_nt: TGTGCCAGCAGTCCCGGGGGAGCGGGAGATACGCAGTATTTT
cdr3_aa: CASSPGGAGDTQYF

j_call: TRBJ1-3
v_call: TRBV15
clone_size: NA
d_call: NA
cdr3_nt: TGTGCCACCAGCAGAGACCGGGCGAGGGTTTCTGGAAACACCATATATTTT
cdr3_aa: CATSRDRARVSGNTIYF

j_call: TRBJ1-5
v_call: TRBV2
clone_size: NA
d_call: TRBD1
cdr3_nt: TGTGCCAGCGGCCCCGGGACAGGGGGCGGTTGGAGCAATCAGCCCCAGCATTTT
cdr3_aa: CASGPGTGGGWSNQPQHF

j_call: TRBJ1-1
v_call: TRBV19
clone_size: NA
d_call: TRBD1
cdr3_nt: TGTGCCAGTAGCGCAAACACAGGGGGCGATATGGGTGCTTTCTTT
cdr3_aa: CASSANTGGDMGAFF

j_call: TRBJ2-1
v_call: TRBV5-1
clone_size: NA
d_call: TRBD2
cdr3_nt: TGCGCCAGCAGCCCCTTTACGCGGGAGAGCTACAATGAGCAGTTCTTC
cdr3_aa: CASSPFTRESYNEQFF

j_call: TRBJ2-1
v_call: TRBV11-2
clone_size: NA
d_call: TRBD2
cdr3_nt: TGTGCCAGCAGCCGCGAGCGGGACTTCTACAATGAGCAGTTCTTC
cdr3_aa: CASSRERDFYNEQFF

j_call: TRBJ1-1
v_call: TRBV6-2/TRBV6-3
clone_size: few
d_call: NA
cdr3_nt: TGTGCCAGCAGTTACTTGGGGGGGTACTCCACTGAAGCTTTCTTT
cdr3_aa: CASSYLGGYSTEAFF

j_call: TRBJ2-3
v_call: TRBV2
clone_size: NA
d_call: NA
cdr3_nt: TGTGCCAGCAGTGATATGGGGGGGGCGGGCGCAGATACGCAGTATTTT
cdr3_aa: CASSDMGGAGADTQYF

j_call: TRBJ1-1
v_call: TRBV29-1
clone_size: NA
d_call: NA
cdr3_nt: TGCAGCACCCACGGGGATGTTGTAGGCACTGAAGCTTTCTTT
cdr3_aa: CSTHGDVVGTEAFF

j_call: TRBJ2-7
v_call: TRBV7-9
clone_size: many
d_call: NA
cdr3_nt: TGTGCCAGCAGCTTAGAATACAGGGACTACGAGCAGTACTTC
cdr3_aa: CASSLEYRDYEQYF

j_call: TRBJ2-2
v_call: TRBV7-2
clone_size: NA
d_call: TRBD2
cdr3_nt: TGTGCCAGCAGCTCCGGGGGGTGGAACACCGGGGAGCTGTTTTTT
cdr3_aa: CASSSGGWNTGELFF

j_call: TRBJ2-7
v_call: TRBV11-2
clone_size: once
d_call: NA
cdr3_nt: TGTGCCAGCAGCTTCAGTGTTTCCTACGAGCAGTACTTC
cdr3_aa: CASSFSVSYEQYF

j_call: TRBJ1-1
v_call: TRBV19
clone_size: few
d_call: NA
cdr3_nt: TGTGCCAGTAGTACCCCCGGAAGCGCTAACACTGAAGCTTTCTTT
cdr3_aa: CASSTPGSANTEAFF

j_call: TRBJ2-7
v_call: TRBV5-8
clone_size: NA
d_call: TRBD1
cdr3_nt: TGTGCCAGCAGCTTAAGACAGGGGGCTTCCAACGAGCAGTACTTC
cdr3_aa: CASSLRQGASNEQYF

j_call: TRBJ1-1
v_call: TRBV3-1/TRBV3-2
clone_size: NA
d_call: NA
cdr3_nt: TGTGCCAGCAGCAAATGGGACACCTCGAACACTGAAGCTTTCTTT
cdr3_aa: CASSKWDTSNTEAFF

j_call: TRBJ1-1
v_call: TRBV5-6
clone_size: NA
d_call: NA
cdr3_nt: TGTGCCAGCAGCTTTGTGGGGCTTGGCGCTGAAGCTTTCTTT
cdr3_aa: CASSFVGLGAEAFF

j_call: TRBJ1-1
v_call: TRBV6-5
clone_size: NA
d_call: TRBD1
cdr3_nt: TGTGCCAGCAGTTACGCCGGGACAGGGACCACTGAAGCTTTCTTT
cdr3_aa: CASSYAGTGTTEAFF

j_call: TRBJ1-1
v_call: TRBV30
clone_size: NA
d_call: NA
cdr3_nt: TGTGCCTGGGGGGGACAACCGAACACTGAAGCTTTCTTT
cdr3_aa: CAWGGQPNTEAFF

j_call: TRBJ1-5
v_call: TRBV4-3
clone_size: NA
d_call: NA
cdr3_nt: TGCGCCAGCAGCCAAGGGGCTTGGAAGCAGCCCCAGCATTTT
cdr3_aa: CASSQGAWKQPQHF

j_call: TRBJ1-4
v_call: TRBV28
clone_size: NA
d_call: NA
cdr3_nt: TGTGCCAGCAGTTTTGGAACAGCACTCGAGAAACTGTTTTTT
cdr3_aa: CASSFGTALEKLFF

j_call: TRBJ2-7
v_call: TRBV10-3
clone_size: NA
d_call: TRBD1
cdr3_nt: TGTGCCATCAGACCCGGGGCCCGGACAGGGCCCTCCTACGAGCAGTACTTC
cdr3_aa: CAIRPGARTGPSYEQYF

j_call: TRBJ2-1
v_call: TRBV30
clone_size: few
d_call: NA
cdr3_nt: TGTGCCTGGAGTGTCGGAGGGGAGCAGTTCTTC
cdr3_aa: CAWSVGGEQFF

j_call: TRBJ1-6
v_call: TRBV15
clone_size: NA
d_call: NA
cdr3_nt: TGTGCCACCAGCAGGGTAGGGGGGGGAAATTCACCCCTCCACTTT
cdr3_aa: CATSRVGGGNSPLHF

j_call: TRBJ1-1
v_call: TRBV5-1
clone_size: once
d_call: NA
cdr3_nt: TGCGCCAGCAGCTCCGGGAGCATGAACACTGAAGCTTTCTTT
cdr3_aa: CASSSGSMNTEAFF

j_call: TRBJ2-7
v_call: TRBV11-2
clone_size: NA
d_call: TRBD2
cdr3_nt: TGTGCCAGCAGCCTACAGAGGGCTCACGGGACTAGCTCCTACGAGCAGTACTTC
cdr3_aa: CASSLQRAHGTSSYEQYF

j_call: TRBJ2-7
v_call: TRBV5-1
clone_size: NA
d_call: TRBD1
cdr3_nt: TGCGCCAGCAGCTTGGAGGGGACAGTCTCCTACGAGCAGTACTTC
cdr3_aa: CASSLEGTVSYEQYF

j_call: TRBJ1-6
v_call: TRBV6-6
clone_size: few
d_call: NA
cdr3_nt: TGTGCCAGCAGTCCAGACAGCTTTAGCTCCTATAATTCACCCCTCCACTTT
cdr3_aa: CASSPDSFSSYNSPLHF